The 14 T cell receptor beta chains below all came from one sample that was sequenced in a study of cytomegalovirus exposure and HLA in healthy donors. PCR amplification relied on 60 Vbeta primers (plus 13 Jbeta primers). Measured with immunoSEQ multiplex PCR; TCRdb has only the in-frame clones, and not every one. The sample has fewer than 110,000 clones, around 82% seen once. The sample comprised PBMCs. These receptors came from a young woman in good health and CMV-seropositive.

The rearrangement uses TRBV7-9 and TRBJ2-7, with TRBD2 matching 15 bases. CDR1 SEHNR and CDR2 FQNEAQ come from the germline V gene (reference sequence). With 4 bases clipped from V and 3 bases from J, the junction kept 1 base outside the gene matches. CDR3 length equals 15 residues. CDR3 coding DNA: TGTGCCAGCAGCTCGGGACTAGCGGGGGGCTACGAGCAGTACTTC. Translation: CASSSGLAGGYEQYF.

This chain links TRBV15 with TRBJ2-3; 7 nucleotides agree with TRBD1. The V segment lost 1 base and the J segment 4 bases; nucleotides outside the gene matches: 5. This CDR3 has 15 residues. Germline CDR1 LNHNV, CDR2 YYDKDF (reference sequence). The CDR3 bases are TGTGCCACCAGCAGAGGGGACAGTGGCTCAGATACGCAGTATTTT. Its translation is CATSRGDSGSDTQYF.

This chain links TRBV9 with TRBJ2-3; 10 nucleotides line up with TRBD2. CDR3 length: 17 amino acids. With V trimmed by 6 bases and J by 0 bases, 10 bases remained unmatched. CDR1 and CDR2 from the germline V gene are SGDLS and YYNGEE. The DNA for the CDR3 is TGTGCCAGCATGGGCTCTACTAGCGGGACTAGCACAGATACGCAGTATTTT. Translation gives CASMGSTSGTSTDTQYF.

The chain employs TRBV4-1 and TRBJ1-1, with 9 bases matching TRBD1. The CDR3 sequence is 15 residues long. Looked up from germline, CDR1 is MGHRA and CDR2 is YSYEKL. Losses at the gene ends were 2 bases for V and 3 bases for J; bases not matched to a gene: 4. CDR3 in amino acids: CASSQLDRGYTEAFF. CDR3 nucleotides: TGCGCCAGCAGCCAACTGGACAGGGGTTACACTGAAGCTTTCTTT.

The chain links TRBV4-3 to TRBJ2-6; no firm D call. The V end was cut by 1 base, the J end by 2 bases, with 3 bases between. Per the germline V gene, CDR1 is LGHNA and CDR2 is YSLEER. This CDR3 is 14 amino acids long. The CDR3 nucleotides are TGCGCCAGCAGCCAAGGTACTGGGGCCAACGTCCTGACTTTC. Its protein is CASSQGTGANVLTF.

The CDR3 DNA reads TGTGCCAGCAGTCGGACTAGCGGTGTGGGCTACGAGCAGTACTTC. Translation: CASSRTSGVGYEQYF. V is TRBV13 and J is TRBJ2-7; 10 bases fit TRBD2. This CDR3 has 15 residues. V trimming: 6 bases; J trimming: 3 bases; junction bases outside the gene matches: 8. Per the germline V gene, CDR1 is PRHDT and CDR2 is FYEKMQ (reference sequence).

The chain uses TRBV11-3 and TRBJ2-3; TRBD1 is a possible D gene (6 bases). The CDR3 length is 13 residues. Germline V gene lookup returns CDR1 SGHNT and CDR2 YENEEA. Deletions cut 5 bases from V and 3 bases from J, with 9 bases between. Here the CDR3 reads CASSTGQTDTQYF. The CDR3 DNA follows: TGTGCCAGCAGCACCGGACAGACAGATACGCAGTATTTT.

This chain connects TRBV7-9 to TRBJ1-1; D is ambiguous. There are 15 residues in the CDR3. Trimming removed 0 bases from V and 0 bases from J, with 8 bases in between. Germline assignment: CDR1 SEHNR and CDR2 FQNEAQ (reference sequence). CDR3 protein: CASSLAPRVNTEAFF. The CDR3 region has the DNA TGTGCCAGCAGCTTAGCCCCGCGGGTGAACACTGAAGCTTTCTTT.

V and J are TRBV14 and TRBJ2-1; 9 positions match TRBD2. This CDR3 region has 19 residues. With V trimmed by 4 bases and J by 10 bases, 23 bases remained unmatched. Germline CDR1 and CDR2: SGHDN and FVKESK. CDR3 DNA sequence: TGTGCCAGCAGCCCCTTAGGCGGGACTAGCAGCGAAGCCCCGTGGGAGCAGTTCTTC. Protein sequence: CASSPLGGTSSEAPWEQFF.

This chain uses TRBV27 with TRBJ2-7; D is unresolved. This CDR3 is 17 amino acids long. The germline V and J ends were trimmed by 2 bases and 4 bases, with 21 bases remaining between them. Germline V CDR1 and CDR2: MNHEY, SMNVEV (reference sequence). The CDR3 loop is CASSLHGTFSLGYEQYF. The CDR3 DNA reads TGTGCCAGCAGTTTACATGGCACTTTCTCCCTCGGGTACGAGCAGTACTTC.

This clone was counted once. This rearrangement joins TRBV6-1 to TRBJ2-5; weak D call: TRBD2 (5 bases). V dropped 7 bases and J dropped 4 bases, with 16 bases sitting between them. The CDR3 loop spans 14 amino acids. The V gene's germline CDR1 is MNHNS and CDR2 SASEGT. This CDR3 is CASTVRRPGETQYF. DNA of the CDR3: TGTGCCAGCACAGTTAGGAGGCCGGGAGAGACCCAGTACTTC.

The rearrangement joins TRBV19 to TRBJ1-2, with 7 bases matching TRBD1. J gave up 3 bases and V 5 bases, and 6 bases lay outside the gene matches. The germline CDR1 and CDR2 sequences are LNHDA and SQIVND (reference sequence). The CDR3 has 14 amino acids. The CDR3 sequence: CASSAAGTDYGYTF. CDR3 DNA sequence: TGTGCCAGTAGTGCGGCCGGGACAGACTATGGCTACACCTTC. The full variable domain, completed using reference TRBV19 and TRBJ1-2, is DGGITQSPKYLFRKEGQNVTLSCEQNLNHDAMYWYRQDPGQGLRLIYYSQIVNDFQKGDIAEGYSVSREKKESFPLTVTSAQKNPTAFYLCASSAAGTDYGYTFGSGTRLTVV.

The chain uses TRBV10-3 and TRBJ1-5, with 11 nucleotides matching TRBD1. This CDR3 spans 15 amino acids. Per germline, CDR1 ENHRY and CDR2 SYGVKD. V gave up 0 bases and J gave up 7 bases; unmatched junction bases: 2. CDR3 nucleotides: TGTGCCATCAGTGAGTCGGGGGACAGGGGGCAGCCCCAGCATTTT. Translation: CAISESGDRGQPQHF.

This chain joins TRBV30 and TRBJ1-5; D might be TRBD1 (5 bases). Germline V CDR1 and CDR2: GTSNPN, SVGIG (reference sequence). CDR3 size: 15 residues. Deletions cut 0 bases from V and 1 base from J, with 10 bases between. The CDR3 loop reads CAWSVSGSSNQPQHF. The CDR3 DNA reads TGTGCCTGGAGTGTATCAGGGTCCAGCAATCAGCCCCAGCATTTT. The variable domain in full, with the rest retrieved from reference TRBV30 and TRBJ1-5, is SQTIHQWPATLVQPVGSPLSLECTVEGTSNPNLYWYRQAAGRGLQLLFYSVGIGQISSEVPQNLSASRPQDRQFILSSKKLLLSDSGFYLCAWSVSGSSNQPQHFGDGTRLSIL.